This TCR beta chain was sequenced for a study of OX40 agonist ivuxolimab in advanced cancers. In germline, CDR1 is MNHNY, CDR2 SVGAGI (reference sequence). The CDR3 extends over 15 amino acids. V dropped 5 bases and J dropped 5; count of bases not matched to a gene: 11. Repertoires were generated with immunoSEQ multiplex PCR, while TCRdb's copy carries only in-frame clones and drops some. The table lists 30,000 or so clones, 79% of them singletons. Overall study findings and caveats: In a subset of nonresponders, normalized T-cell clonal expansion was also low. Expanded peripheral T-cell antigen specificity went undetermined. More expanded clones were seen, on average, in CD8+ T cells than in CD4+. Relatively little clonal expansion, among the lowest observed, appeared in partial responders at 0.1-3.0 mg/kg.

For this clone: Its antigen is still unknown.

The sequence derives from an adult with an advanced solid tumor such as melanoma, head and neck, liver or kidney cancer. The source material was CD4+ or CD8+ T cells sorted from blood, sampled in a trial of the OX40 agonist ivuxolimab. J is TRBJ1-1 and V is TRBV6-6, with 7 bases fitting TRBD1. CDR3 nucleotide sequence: TGTGCCAGCAGTAGGGGGGAGGGGGCGCGAACTGAAGCTTTCTTT. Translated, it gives CASSRGEGARTEAFF.